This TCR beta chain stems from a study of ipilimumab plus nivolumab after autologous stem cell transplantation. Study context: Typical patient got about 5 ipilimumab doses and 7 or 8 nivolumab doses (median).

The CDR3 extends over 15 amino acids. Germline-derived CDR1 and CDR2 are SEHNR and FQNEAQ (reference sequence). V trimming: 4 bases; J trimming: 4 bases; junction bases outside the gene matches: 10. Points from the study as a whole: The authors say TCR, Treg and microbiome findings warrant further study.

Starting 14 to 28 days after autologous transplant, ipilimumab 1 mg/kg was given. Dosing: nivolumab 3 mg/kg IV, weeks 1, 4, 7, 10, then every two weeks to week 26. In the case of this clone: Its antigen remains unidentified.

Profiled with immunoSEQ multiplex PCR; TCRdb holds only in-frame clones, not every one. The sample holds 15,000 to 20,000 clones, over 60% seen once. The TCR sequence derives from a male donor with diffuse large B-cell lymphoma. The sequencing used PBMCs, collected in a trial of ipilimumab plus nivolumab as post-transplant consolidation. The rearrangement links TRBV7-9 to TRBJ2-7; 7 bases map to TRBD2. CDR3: CASSSSPSGLYEQYF. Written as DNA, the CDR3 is TGTGCCAGCAGCTCCTCCCCTAGCGGACTTTACGAGCAGTACTTC.